The text below deals with one T cell receptor (beta chain). No antigen is known for it. The cohort comprised some 730 healthy bone marrow donors. Cohort members were all nominally healthy when sampled, although unrecorded immune exposures were likely present. The donor tested CMV seronegative, placing the donor among the 352 seronegative members of the cohort. A peripheral blood sample was provided by each donor, and peripheral blood mononuclear cells were used for TCR beta sequencing. Genomic DNA extraction from the blood cell samples was performed with the Qiagen DNeasy Blood Extraction Kit. The data were obtained in a study of cytomegalovirus exposure and HLA in healthy donors (dated by TCRdb to about 2017). Study-level background: In an earlier analysis of fewer than 750 of the donors, about 270 Gb of sequence data and 90 million to 120 million unique TCR beta sequences from approximately 180 million T cells were reported. An early release covering some 640 HLA-typed donors comprised 250 to 350 gigabases of sequencing data and some 79 million unique TCR sequences. Among the roughly 400 genotyped donors, approximately 76% belonged to the genetic ancestry cluster associated with self-reported Caucasian donors. The study was designed to test whether signatures of past pathogen exposure could be identified by cataloging public T cell receptors. Using immunosequencing, the study profiled T cell repertoires from around 670 subjects and related those repertoires to cytomegalovirus serostatus. In addition to the first cohort of 666 subjects, a separate validation cohort of 100 to 150 different subjects was used. High-throughput TCR immunosequencing, statistical association of individual TCRs with disease status, and machine learning were combined to predict cytomegalovirus infection status. A later analysis re-examined previously published TCR beta repertoires from hundreds of donors and added high-resolution HLA genotyping to investigate patterns of TCR occurrence. The later analysis used no new phenotypic data to find candidate immune exposures, relying instead on TCR beta sequences and their occurrence across donors. An earlier analysis of approximately 580 of the donors used high-throughput TCR beta sequencing to judge whether each TCR beta V gene segment behaved as functional or pseudogenic. Alongside the repertoire data, information on donor age, sex, ethnicity and CMV serostatus was compiled. In a later genetic analysis, genome-wide SNP genotypes for about 55% of the roughly 670 donors were used, and that subset was treated as a discovery cohort. All discovery cohort repertoires had been generated on a single sequencing platform. Class I and class II HLA loci were covered by the typing at four-digit resolution. The number of typed donors differed by locus: about 629-640 for A, B, C, DRB1 and DQB1; 500 to 550 for DQA1; over 600 for DPA1; and approximately 450 for DPB1. Because of strong linkage in the cohort, five DR-DQ haplotypes were treated as single units for association and clustering. Among some 410 genotyped donors of the cohort, an average of roughly 230,000 unique TCR beta nucleotide sequences was sequenced per donor, of which approximately 18% were non-productive.

V loses 4 bases at its end and J loses 0 bases; junction bases beyond the gene matches: 4. From the germline V gene, CDR1 is SGHRS and CDR2 is YFSETQ. The CDR3 runs 16 amino acids, cysteine and phenylalanine included. Only the CDR3 portion is preserved as DNA: 48 bases, with reading frame beginning at the first base. Overall study results and their limits: Some IMGT-functional V segments, including TRBV6-2 and TRBV6-3, could not be told apart with the 87-base-pair reads, so those segments were excluded. Because HLA typing was missing for some donors at each locus, association tests included only the typed subset. This cohort had only TCR beta chains sequenced, and the lack of alpha or paired-chain data limited which features could be detected. In a later genetic analysis, a missense DCLRE1C variant was associated with V-gene and J-gene trimming of TCR beta chains, and the association was replicated in an independent cohort. In a later analysis, some 18,000 TCR beta sequences were associated with specific HLA alleles at a false discovery rate of 0.05. In a later analysis, most CMV-associated TCR beta chains were found to appear HLA-restricted, with HLA associations seemingly driven largely by CMV exposure. According to a later analysis, TCR association rates differed among HLA loci, with DRB1 alleles showing the most associated TCRs and HLA-C alleles showing the fewest. Most TCR sequences were observed very rarely across donors, whereas some public TCRs were present in many individuals. Correlated functional status among segregating V segments might be attributable to linkage disequilibrium, but an unknown experimental factor could not be ruled out. Three of the identified cytomegalovirus-associated TCR beta chains were confirmed in vitro to be specific for cytomegalovirus antigens. When HLA alleles, especially DR and DQ, strongly co-occurred, attributing TCR associations to individual alleles was difficult. A later analysis found that HLA-associated TCR beta chains were more clonally expanded and had lower generation probabilities than equally common non-associated chains. The study gave a list of 150 to 200 TCR beta chains associated with cytomegalovirus. Several of the top co-occurrence clusters appeared to be linked to parvovirus B19, influenza, CMV and Epstein-Barr virus, according to a later analysis. According to a later genetic analysis, donors in an Asian-associated ancestry cluster had fewer N-insertions in productive TCRs than the approximately 630-donor mean. For the cohort, immune exposure information was limited to CMV serostatus. The presence/absence analyses assumed that sequencing depth was roughly uniform across donors, and that assumption may not be true. Cytomegalovirus status was reported to be diagnosed by the classifier with high specificity and sensitivity in both the original and validation cohorts. In an earlier analysis of a few hundred of the donors, most TCR beta V segments were observed in productive rearrangements about 87% or about 30% of the time, broadly matching IMGT annotations. The authors suggested that the approach could potentially be generalized to other disease states and immunological phenotypes. Because counts were too low, seventeen rarely observed V segments, including chromosome 9 orphons, were left out of the earlier analysis of 587 of the donors. A further reported finding was that TCR beta sequences accurately predicted the HLA-A and HLA-B alleles for most subjects in the first cohort. The sequencing pipeline was judged likely to have produced a cluster of highly shared sequence variants as a technical artifact.

The library was built by means of the immunoSEQ multiplex PCR assay. For the multiplex PCR, a mixture combining 60 forward primers for TCR Vbeta segments and 13 reverse primers for TCR Jbeta segments was used. Amplification of the CDR3 region of rearranged TCR beta genes was performed with a multiplex PCR assay on genomic DNA. Amplified TCR beta libraries were sequenced as 87-base-pair reads on the Illumina HiSeq System. On the authors' methods: A later analysis counted approximately 76 million unique TCR beta chains across the 550 to 750 repertoires, and around 12 million of these chains were shared by at least two donors. Raw reads were error-corrected and collapsed into unique sequences by a nearest-neighbor algorithm in which closely related sequences were merged to remove PCR and sequencing errors. To assign V, D and J gene segments, CDR3 sequences were aligned to IMGT reference sequences. For a sequence to be retained, a match of at least six nucleotides was required to both a V gene segment and a J gene segment. Rearrangements were called productive when the CDR3 lacked stop codons and stayed in frame with V and J; all others were non-productive. Following IMGT convention, CDR3 was defined as the stretch from the second conserved V-encoded cysteine to the conserved J-encoded phenylalanine. In an earlier analysis of around 540 of the donors, sequences lacking an unambiguous match to a single V gene segment were excluded. An earlier analysis of over 450 of the donors classified V segments as functional when productive rearrangements were above 56.7% and as segregating when the standard deviation between donors was above 5%. To diagnose cytomegalovirus status from the catalog of TCR beta chain sequences, a statistical classification framework was built. V and J gene assignment, in a later analysis, came from comparing TCR nucleotide sequences with IMGT/GENE-DB human TR gene sequences. A later analysis assigned CDR3 sequences and most-parsimonious VDJ recombination scenarios with the TCRdist pipeline. In a later analysis, each TCR beta chain was defined by its CDR3 amino acid sequence together with its V-gene family, and reads without a unique V-gene family were excluded. In a later analysis, 500 to 650 highly shared, low-generation-probability nucleotide sequences were removed to address suspected cross-contamination and a sequencing artifact. In a later analysis, a clonal expansion index for each public chain was calculated from normalized within-repertoire ranks of inferred template counts. Generation probabilities in a later analysis came from a VDJ recombination model fitted to out-of-frame rearrangements, and those results were checked against IGoR. Hypergeometric tests were used in a later analysis to score TCR-TCR, TCR-HLA and TCR-CMV co-occurrence, with a repertoire-size bias correction applied to the TCR pairs. A later analysis estimated false discovery rates by permuting HLA or CMV assignments 20 times. In a later analysis, co-occurring TCRs were grouped with DBSCAN, and TCRdist sequence similarity was added when clustering was performed within HLA-allele-positive subsets. For co-occurrence clustering, repertoires with fewer than 30,000 or more than 120,000 public chains were excluded, along with several repertoires with anomalous nucleotide sharing. Sourced from immuneACCESS, this table was stored by TCRdb with only in-frame sequences that have V and J called. A share of the clones is absent; for the studies checked, an unresolved V gene accounts for under half, and the remainder has no known explanation. The D gene and trimming were derived from the DNA, and the V and J assignments and clone size from that table. The record for this sample contains about 140,000 clones. The ten most abundant clones make up 2% to 2.5% of the sample.

Sample: PBMCs. The chain links TRBV5-1 with TRBJ2-1; 10 nucleotides in the junction match TRBD2. The TCR comes from a woman aged 18-29 years in good health and CMV-seronegative. The nucleotide sequence reads as follows: TGCGCCAGCAGCAGGGCTAGCGGGAGCTCCTACAATGAGCAGTTCTTC. Its product reads: CASSRASGSSYNEQFF.